These 26 T cell receptor beta chains originate from one sample sequenced in a study of cytomegalovirus exposure and HLA in healthy donors. Primers: 60 Vbeta forward and 13 Jbeta reverse. The protocol was immunoSEQ multiplex PCR, while the TCRdb copy is restricted to in-frame clones and leaves out a portion. The repertoire holds about 120,000 clones, roughly 82% seen once, with about 10% in the top ten. Source material: PBMCs. All receptors derive from a middle-aged man in good health and CMV-seropositive.

The J gene is TRBJ2-5, the V gene TRBV6-4, with 9 bases matching TRBD1. J was trimmed by 2 bases and V by 1 base; bases with no gene match: 5. Germline assignment: CDR1 MRHNA and CDR2 SNTAGT. The CDR3 extends over 16 amino acids. The CDR3 protein is CASSDLPGQGQETQYF. The DNA of the CDR3 is TGTGCCAGCAGTGACTTACCGGGACAGGGTCAAGAGACCCAGTACTTC.

V is TRBV7-2 and J is TRBJ1-4; D is ambiguous. Between the trimmed V and J ends, which lost 2 bases and 8 bases, there was a span of 12 bases. Germline CDR1 is SGHTA and CDR2 is FQGNSA. The CDR3 runs 14 residues. CDR3 amino acids: CASSLNANWEKLFF. In nucleotides, the CDR3 is TGTGCCAGCAGCTTAAATGCCAACTGGGAAAAACTGTTTTTT. Filled out from reference TRBV7-2 and TRBJ1-4, the complete variable domain reads GAGVSQSPSNKVTEKGKDVELRCDPISGHTALYWYRQSLGQGLEFLIYFQGNSAPDKSGLPSDRFSAERTGGSVSTLTIQRTQQEDSAVYLCASSLNANWEKLFFGSGTQLSVL.

The V gene is TRBV19, the J gene TRBJ2-7; 7 positions agree with TRBD1. This CDR3 is 15 amino acids long. CDR1 is LNHDA and CDR2 is SQIVND in the germline V gene (reference sequence). J gave up 4 bases and V 3 bases, and 9 bases lay outside the gene matches. The CDR3, as DNA: TGTGCCAGTAGTATTTTCGTTGGGACAGAATACGAGCAGTACTTC. It codes for CASSIFVGTEYEQYF.

This sequence joins TRBV2 and TRBJ2-7; the D gene is possibly TRBD2 (6 bases). V was cut by 5 bases and J by 0 bases, with 8 bases left in between. The germline gives CDR1 SNHLY, CDR2 FYNNEI. CDR3 size: 13 residues. The CDR3 spells CASSRERSYEQYF. CDR3 sequence (DNA): TGTGCCAGCAGTCGGGAGCGCTCCTACGAGCAGTACTTC.

The chain carries TRBV10-3 and TRBJ1-5, with a possible D match to TRBD1 (5 bases). Germline CDR1 and CDR2: ENHRY and SYGVKD. The CDR3 has 16 residues. V shed 4 bases and J shed 1 base, with 14 bases lying between them. The CDR3, as DNA: TGTGCCATCAGTGGCCAGGGTCTGAGGAGCAATCAGCCCCAGCATTTT. Encoded protein: CAISGQGLRSNQPQHF.

With regard to this clone: The junction does not match germline at one end; this may be a read error. DNA of the CDR3: TGTGCTAGCAGCTCCCTGGGGGGTCTCGCTGGCTACACCTTC. Translating it yields CASSSLGGLAGYTF. This sequence joins TRBV7-7 and TRBJ1-2; D is perhaps TRBD1 (5 bases). The V gene's germline CDR1 is SSHAT and CDR2 FNYEAQ (reference sequence). This CDR3 is 14 amino acids long.

The chain carries TRBV7-2 and TRBJ1-5; 9 bases match TRBD1. The CDR3 contains 16 residues. CDR1 and CDR2 (germline): SGHTA, FQGNSA. Germline trimming cut 1 base from V and 3 bases from J; bases unmatched to any gene: 4. The CDR3 region has the DNA TGTGCCAGCAGCTTAGTGGGACAGGGCTACAATCAGCCCCAGCATTTT. It specifies CASSLVGQGYNQPQHF.

The rearrangement joins TRBV7-9 to TRBJ1-4; the D is unclear. The CDR3 loop spans 12 amino acids. Trimming stripped 1 base from V and 7 bases from J, with 4 bases between. In germline, CDR1 is SEHNR, CDR2 FQNEAQ (reference sequence). The CDR3 DNA is TGTGCCAGCAGCTTAGTCGGTGAAAAACTGTTTTTT. Translation gives CASSLVGEKLFF.

The rearrangement joins TRBV7-2 to TRBJ1-1; D gene unclear. Germline CDR1 and CDR2: SGHTA and FQGNSA. The CDR3 loop spans 14 amino acids. V was pared by 3 bases and J by 2 bases, with 10 bases between. CDR3 nucleotide sequence: TGTGCCAGCAGCTTCTCCCGGTCTAACACTGAAGCTTTCTTT. This codes for CASSFSRSNTEAFF.

The chain couples TRBV28 to TRBJ1-2; 10 nucleotides match TRBD1. V shed 3 bases, J shed 2 bases, and the junction held 6 bases outside the gene matches. The CDR3 is made up of 16 amino acids. Germline lookup yields CDR1 MDHEN and CDR2 SYDVKM. In DNA, the CDR3 is TGTGCCAGCAGTTTTAGGGACAGGGGCGCAAACTATGGCTACACCTTC. Translating it yields CASSFRDRGANYGYTF.

The chain joins TRBV5-5 to TRBJ1-4; D not resolved. The CDR3 totals 14 residues. Germline V gives CDR1 SGHKS, CDR2 YYEKEE (reference sequence). The V end lost 4 bases, the J end lost 4 bases, and 11 bases lay between the germline ends. CDR3 nucleotide sequence: TGTGCCAGCAGCGCGGTCGACGGTAATGAAAAACTGTTTTTT. Amino acids: CASSAVDGNEKLFF.

This clone was seen more than once but under ten times. This rearrangement joins TRBV5-4 to TRBJ2-7; 7 nucleotides match TRBD1. The CDR3 totals 12 residues. Per germline, CDR1 SGHNT and CDR2 YYREEE (reference sequence). Losses at the gene ends were 2 bases for V and 7 bases for J; bases not matched to a gene: 3. CDR3 sequence reads: CASSFGQEEQYF. The CDR3 DNA sequence: TGTGCCAGCAGCTTTGGACAGGAAGAGCAGTACTTC.

The V and J genes are TRBV6-6 and TRBJ2-7; D unclear. V lost 6 bases to trimming and J lost 0 bases, with 9 bases between them. Germline V gives CDR1 MNHNY, CDR2 SVGAGI (reference sequence). The CDR3 runs to 13 residues. The CDR3 nucleotides read TGTGCCAGCAGGCCTACAGTCTCCTACGAGCAGTACTTC. This sequence encodes CASRPTVSYEQYF.

J is TRBJ1-1 and V is TRBV7-8; maybe TRBD1 (6 bases). The CDR3 has 14 amino acids. V gave up 2 bases and J gave up 5 bases, with 12 bases separating them. From germline, CDR1 is SGHVS and CDR2 FQNEAQ. The CDR3 region is CASSLRGGRTEAFF. CDR3 DNA: TGTGCCAGCAGCTTAAGGGGGGGTAGGACTGAAGCTTTCTTT.

The gene calls are TRBV7-8 and TRBJ2-1, with 8 bases lining up with TRBD1. The CDR3 has 14 amino acids. J lost 10 bases, V lost 5 bases, and 10 bases had no gene match. The germline V gene encodes CDR1 SGHVS and CDR2 FQNEAQ. Here the CDR3 DNA reads TGTGCCAGCAGCACACGGACAGGGAATAAGGAGCAGTTCTTC. As protein: CASSTRTGNKEQFF.

This clone came up a few times. The chain has TRBV5-4 and TRBJ1-4, with a weak D call TRBD1 (6 bases). CDR3 length: 14 amino acids. V was shortened by 4 bases and J by 5 bases, with 12 bases between the two germline ends. CDR1 is SGHNT and CDR2 is YYREEE in the germline V gene (reference sequence). CDR3 amino acids: CASSLVGANEKLFF. CDR3 bases: TGTGCCAGCAGCCTCGTGGGGGCGAATGAAAAACTGTTTTTT.

This chain links TRBV20-1 with TRBJ2-1; D gene ambiguous. The germline V gene encodes CDR1 DFQATT and CDR2 SNEGSKA (reference sequence). The CDR3 is 10 amino acids. V was cut by 8 bases and J by 7 bases, with 9 bases left in between. In nucleotides, the CDR3 is TGCAGTCTGACGGAGAATGAGCAGTTCTTC. Protein sequence: CSLTENEQFF.

The count of this clone is one. This chain joins TRBV7-2 and TRBJ1-1, with a weak D call TRBD1 (5 bases). CDR1 and CDR2 (germline): SGHTA, FQGNSA. The ends were cut back, 6 bases at V and 2 bases at J, with 13 bases in the middle. CDR3 length equals 14 residues. The CDR3 loop reads CASSTQGGNTEAFF. The CDR3 bases are TGTGCCAGCAGTACTCAGGGTGGAAACACTGAAGCTTTCTTT.

The rearrangement links TRBV7-9 to TRBJ1-2, with TRBD1 identical over 10 bases. This CDR3 is 15 amino acids long. Germline V lookup: CDR1 SEHNR, CDR2 FQNEAQ (reference sequence). J was trimmed by 4 bases and V by 5 bases; bases with no gene match: 7. The CDR3 DNA follows: TGTGCCAGCAGCGCCCGGGACAGGGGTATCTATGGCTACACCTTC. Translated, it gives CASSARDRGIYGYTF.

The CDR3 DNA follows: TGTGCCAGCAGGGAGCAGACAGGCGAGCAGTACTTC. Its translation is CASREQTGEQYF. This chain connects TRBV2 to TRBJ2-7; D is possibly TRBD1 (6 bases). V dropped 6 bases and J dropped 6 bases, with 12 bases sitting between them. Per the germline V gene, CDR1 is SNHLY and CDR2 is FYNNEI. This CDR3 is 12 amino acids long.

The chain uses TRBV11-2 and TRBJ1-3; possibly TRBD1 for D (5 bases). The germline gives CDR1 SGHAT, CDR2 FQNNGV. The CDR3 contains 15 residues. V lost 8 bases, J lost 0 bases, and 14 bases lay in between. DNA for the CDR3: TGTGCCAGCCGGGGACTGCCACACTCTGGAAACACCATATATTTT. Its translation: CASRGLPHSGNTIYF. Complete variable domain (other parts from reference TRBV11-2 and TRBJ1-3): EAGVAQSPRYKIIEKRQSVAFWCNPISGHATLYWYQQILGQGPKLLIQFQNNGVVDDSQLPKDRFSAERLKGVDSTLKIQPAKLEDSAVYLCASRGLPHSGNTIYFGEGSWLTVV.

This chain joins TRBV28 and TRBJ2-1, with 7 bases aligning to TRBD2. With 7 bases clipped from V and 4 bases from J, the junction kept 10 bases outside the gene matches. The CDR3 has 15 residues. From germline, CDR1 is MDHEN and CDR2 SYDVKM. The chain's CDR3 is CASIPVGGRYNEQFF. As DNA, the CDR3 is TGTGCCAGCATCCCGGTGGGAGGGAGGTACAATGAGCAGTTCTTC.

Only a few counts were recorded for this clone. The V call is TRBV29-1, the J call TRBJ2-3, with 8 positions matching TRBD2. With 6 bases clipped from V and 5 bases from J, the junction kept 7 bases outside the gene matches. The CDR3 consists of 13 residues. Germline V gives CDR1 SQVTM, CDR2 ANQGSEA. The CDR3 nucleotides read TGCAGCGTCCGGACTAGCCAAGTAGATACGCAGTATTTT. Residues: CSVRTSQVDTQYF.

The V call is TRBV9, the J call TRBJ1-6; D is unclear. This CDR3 contains 13 residues. Germline CDR1 and CDR2: SGDLS and YYNGEE. Deletions cut 2 bases from V and 11 bases from J, with 11 bases between. CDR3 DNA: TGTGCCAGCAGCGTTGGCGCGGAGACACCCCTCCACTTT. The encoded protein is CASSVGAETPLHF.

This clone was detected once. CDR3 DNA: TGTGCCAGCAGGGCTGAAGAGACCCAGTACTTC. Its protein product is CASRAEETQYF. This chain connects TRBV2 to TRBJ2-5; D unclear. Trimming removed 6 bases at V and 3 bases at J, with 5 bases between. Per germline, CDR1 SNHLY and CDR2 FYNNEI. This CDR3 contains 11 residues.

With regard to this clone: The junction differs from germline at one of its ends, possibly a read error. The chain uses TRBV5-1 and TRBJ2-1, with D maybe TRBD1 (5 bases). In germline, CDR1 is SGHRS, CDR2 YFSETQ. The CDR3 has 13 residues. CDR3: CAGSLEQADEQFF. CDR3 DNA sequence: TGCGCCGGCAGCTTGGAACAGGCCGATGAGCAGTTCTTC. Full variable domain (outside the CDR3, taken from reference TRBV5-1 and TRBJ2-1): KAGVTQTPRYLIKTRGQQVTLSCSPISGHRSVSWYQQTPGQGLQFLFEYFSETQRNKGNFPGRFSGRQFSNSRSEMNVSTLELGDSALYLCAGSLEQADEQFFGPGTRLTVL.